This T cell receptor beta chain stems from a study of blood T cells in healthy people across ages. V lost 5 bases and J lost 9; bases outside the gene matches: 6. Per the germline V gene, CDR1 is SGHRS and CDR2 is YFSETQ. CDR3 length: 13 residues. At least 6.5 million PBMCs were isolated per sample. This clonotype came up a few times. With a J-beta primer mix and a sample-barcoded 5' primer, a second PCR ran about 6 to 11 cycles. Each cDNA molecule was tagged by a template-switch adaptor with 12 random nucleotides. From the 5' RACE reads, TCRdb called clonotypes with MiXCR, one entry per CDR3 protein. The sample lists roughly 2 million distinct CDR3 sequences, 40% to 55% occurring once.

The rearrangement uses TRBV5-1 and TRBJ2-1, with 9 nucleotides matching TRBD1. The clonotype was recovered from a woman in her thirties or forties in good health. The sample was blood. CDR3 DNA sequence: TGCGCCAGCAGTCCGGAGACAGGGGGTGAGCAGTTCTTC. It yields the protein CASSPETGGEQFF.